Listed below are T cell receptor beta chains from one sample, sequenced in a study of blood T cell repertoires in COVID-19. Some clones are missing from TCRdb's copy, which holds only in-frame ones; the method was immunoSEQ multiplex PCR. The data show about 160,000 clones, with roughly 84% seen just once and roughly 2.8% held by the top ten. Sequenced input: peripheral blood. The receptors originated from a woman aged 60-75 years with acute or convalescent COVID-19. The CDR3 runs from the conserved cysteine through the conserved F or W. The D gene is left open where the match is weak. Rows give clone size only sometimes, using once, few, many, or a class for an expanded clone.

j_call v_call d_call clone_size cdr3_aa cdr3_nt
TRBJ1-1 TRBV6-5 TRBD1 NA CASSYSRTGMVTEAFF TGTGCCAGCAGTTACTCCCGGACAGGGATGGTCACTGAAGCTTTCTTT
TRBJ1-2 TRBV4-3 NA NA CASSQDYQETLSKGYTF TGCGCCAGCAGCCAAGATTACCAGGAAACCCTGTCTAAGGGCTACACCTTC
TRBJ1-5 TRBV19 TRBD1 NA CASLPGTGRLGNQPQHF TGTGCCAGTCTCCCCGGGACAGGGAGGTTGGGCAATCAGCCCCAGCATTTT
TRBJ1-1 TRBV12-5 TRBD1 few CASGLTGGGTEAFF TGTGCTAGTGGGCTGACAGGGGGTGGAACTGAAGCTTTCTTT
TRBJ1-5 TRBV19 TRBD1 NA CASGTGGWPQHF TGTGCCAGTGGGACAGGGGGGTGGCCCCAGCATTTT
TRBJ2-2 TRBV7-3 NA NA CASSHIQGDTGELFF TGTGCCAGCAGCCATATACAGGGCGACACCGGGGAGCTGTTTTTT
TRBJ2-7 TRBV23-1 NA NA CASSQPSGHVKRASYEQYF TGCGCCAGCAGTCAACCTTCGGGACACGTGAAGAGGGCCTCCTACGAGCAGTACTTC
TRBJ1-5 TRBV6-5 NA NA CAVSREGSNQPQHF TGTGCCGTCTCGAGGGAGGGAAGCAATCAGCCCCAGCATTTT
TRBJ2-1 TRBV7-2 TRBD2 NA CASSLTRGENNEQFF TGTGCCAGCAGCTTAACTCGGGGGGAGAACAATGAGCAGTTCTTC
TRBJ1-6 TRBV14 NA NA CASSKGNSPLHF TGTGCCAGCAGCAAGGGGAATTCACCCCTCCACTTT
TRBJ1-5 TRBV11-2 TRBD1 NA CASSFSGQLDQPQHF TGTGCCAGCAGCTTCTCGGGACAGTTGGATCAGCCCCAGCATTTT
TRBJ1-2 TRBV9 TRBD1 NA CASSFRGQGYGYTF TGTGCCAGCAGCTTCAGGGGGCAGGGCTATGGCTACACCTTC
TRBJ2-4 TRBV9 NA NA CASSARGSGDSKNIQYF TGTGCCAGCAGCGCCAGGGGAAGCGGGGACTCCAAAAACATTCAGTACTTC
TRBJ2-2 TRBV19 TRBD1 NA CASTMGQLYTGELFF TGTGCCAGTACGATGGGACAGCTATACACCGGGGAGCTGTTTTTT
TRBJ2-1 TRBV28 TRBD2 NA CASSTLGGGLYNEQFF TGTGCCAGCAGTACCCTTGGCGGGGGGCTCTACAATGAGCAGTTCTTC
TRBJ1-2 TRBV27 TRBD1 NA CASSYTGGGGYGYTF TGTGCCAGCAGTTATACAGGGGGTGGGGGCTATGGCTACACCTTC
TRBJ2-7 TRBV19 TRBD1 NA CASSIGDSLEQYF TGTGCCAGTAGTATTGGGGACAGCCTCGAGCAGTACTTC
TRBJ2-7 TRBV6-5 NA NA CASSLPATYEQYF TGTGCCAGCTCATTACCTGCGACCTACGAGCAGTACTTC
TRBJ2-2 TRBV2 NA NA CASSYLQGNTGELFF TGTGCCAGCAGTTATTTACAGGGAAACACCGGGGAGCTGTTTTTT
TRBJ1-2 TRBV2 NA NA CASRDDSFYGYTF TGTGCCAGCAGGGACGACAGTTTTTATGGCTACACCTTC